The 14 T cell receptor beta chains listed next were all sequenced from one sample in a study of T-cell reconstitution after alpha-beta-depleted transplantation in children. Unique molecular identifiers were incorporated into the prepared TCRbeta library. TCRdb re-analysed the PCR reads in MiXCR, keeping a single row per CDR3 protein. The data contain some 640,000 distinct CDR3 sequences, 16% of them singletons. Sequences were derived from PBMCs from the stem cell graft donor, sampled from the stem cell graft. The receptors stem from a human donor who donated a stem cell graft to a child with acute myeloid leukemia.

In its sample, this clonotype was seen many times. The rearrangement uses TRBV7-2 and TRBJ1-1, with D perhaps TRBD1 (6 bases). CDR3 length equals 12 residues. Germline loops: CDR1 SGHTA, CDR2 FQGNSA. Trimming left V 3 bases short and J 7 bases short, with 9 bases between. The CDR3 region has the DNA TGTGCCAGCAGCTTCGTGACAGGTGAAGCTTTCTTT. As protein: CASSFVTGEAFF.

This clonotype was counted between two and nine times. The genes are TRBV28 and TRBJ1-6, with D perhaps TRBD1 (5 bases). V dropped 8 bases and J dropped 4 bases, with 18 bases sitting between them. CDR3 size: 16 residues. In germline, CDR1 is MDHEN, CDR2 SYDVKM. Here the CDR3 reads CASSWGREGYNSPLHF. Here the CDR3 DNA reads TGTGCCAGCTCCTGGGGGAGGGAGGGATATAATTCACCCCTCCACTTT.

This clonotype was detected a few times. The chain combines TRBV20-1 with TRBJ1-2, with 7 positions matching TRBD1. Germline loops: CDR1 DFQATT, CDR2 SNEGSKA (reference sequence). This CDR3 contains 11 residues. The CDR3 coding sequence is TGCAGGGGGGACAGTCGAGCGGGCTACACCTTC. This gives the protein CRGDSRAGYTF.

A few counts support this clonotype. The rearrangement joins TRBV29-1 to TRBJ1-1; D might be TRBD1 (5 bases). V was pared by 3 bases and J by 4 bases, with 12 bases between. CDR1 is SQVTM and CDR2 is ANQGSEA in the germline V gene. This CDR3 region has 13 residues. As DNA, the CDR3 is TGCAGCGTTGATCGCGGGGGTACCACTGAAGCTTTCTTT. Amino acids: CSVDRGGTTEAFF.

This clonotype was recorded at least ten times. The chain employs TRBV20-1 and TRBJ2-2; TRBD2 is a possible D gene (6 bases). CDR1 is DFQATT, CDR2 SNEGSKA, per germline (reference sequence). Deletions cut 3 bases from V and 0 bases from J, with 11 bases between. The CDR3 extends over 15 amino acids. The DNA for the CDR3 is TGCAGTGCTAGGGAGCGGGTAGCGAACACCGGGGAGCTGTTTTTT. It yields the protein CSARERVANTGELFF.

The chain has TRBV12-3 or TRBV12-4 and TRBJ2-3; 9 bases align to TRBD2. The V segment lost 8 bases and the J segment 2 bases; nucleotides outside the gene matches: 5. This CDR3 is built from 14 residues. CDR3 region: CASWIAGATDTQYF. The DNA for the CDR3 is TGTGCCAGCTGGATAGCGGGGGCCACAGATACGCAGTATTTT.

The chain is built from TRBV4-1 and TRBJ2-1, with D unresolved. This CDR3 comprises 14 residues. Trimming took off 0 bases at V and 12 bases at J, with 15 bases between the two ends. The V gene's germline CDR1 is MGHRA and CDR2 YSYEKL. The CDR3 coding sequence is TGCGCCAGCAGCCAAGACCCTCTCGTGGCGTCGCAGTTCTTC. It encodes CASSQDPLVASQFF.

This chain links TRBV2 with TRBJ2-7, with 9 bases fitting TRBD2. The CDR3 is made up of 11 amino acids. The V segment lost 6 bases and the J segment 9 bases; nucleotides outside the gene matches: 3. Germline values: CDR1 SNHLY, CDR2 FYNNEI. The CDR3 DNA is TGTGCCAGCAGCGGCGGGAGGGTGCAGTACTTC. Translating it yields CASSGGRVQYF.

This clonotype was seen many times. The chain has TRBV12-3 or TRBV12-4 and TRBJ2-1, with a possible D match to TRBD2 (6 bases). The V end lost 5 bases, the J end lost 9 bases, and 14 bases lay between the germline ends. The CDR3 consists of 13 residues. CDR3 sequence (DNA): TGTGCCAGCAGTCGACTAGGCTTGGGTGAGCAGTTCTTC. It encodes CASSRLGLGEQFF.

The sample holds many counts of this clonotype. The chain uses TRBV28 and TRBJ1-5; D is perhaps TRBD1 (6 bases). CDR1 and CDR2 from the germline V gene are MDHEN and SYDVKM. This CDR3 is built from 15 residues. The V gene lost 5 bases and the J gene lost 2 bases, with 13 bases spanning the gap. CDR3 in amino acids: CASSLRGSGNQPQHF. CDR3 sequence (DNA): TGTGCCAGCAGTCTCAGGGGCTCTGGCAATCAGCCCCAGCATTTT.

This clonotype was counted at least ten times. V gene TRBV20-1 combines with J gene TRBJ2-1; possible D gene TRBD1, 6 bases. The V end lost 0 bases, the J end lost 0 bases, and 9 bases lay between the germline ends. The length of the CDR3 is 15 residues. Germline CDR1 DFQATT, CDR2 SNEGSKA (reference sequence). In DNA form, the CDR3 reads TGCAGTGCTAGAGAACAGGGACGCTCCTACAATGAGCAGTTCTTC. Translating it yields CSAREQGRSYNEQFF.

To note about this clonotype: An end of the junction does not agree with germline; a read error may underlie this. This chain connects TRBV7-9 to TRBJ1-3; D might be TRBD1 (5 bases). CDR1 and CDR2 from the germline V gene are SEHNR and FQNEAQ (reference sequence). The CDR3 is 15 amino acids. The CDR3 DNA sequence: TGTGCCAGCAGCTCCGACAGCTTCTCTGGAGACACCATATATTTT. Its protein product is CASSSDSFSGDTIYF.

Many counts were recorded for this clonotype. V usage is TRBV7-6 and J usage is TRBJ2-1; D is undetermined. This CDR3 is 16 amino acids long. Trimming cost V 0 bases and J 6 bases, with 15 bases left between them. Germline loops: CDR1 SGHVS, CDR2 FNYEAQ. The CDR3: CASSLAPPRNLNEQFF. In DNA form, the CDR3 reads TGTGCCAGCAGCTTAGCCCCGCCACGTAACCTCAATGAGCAGTTCTTC. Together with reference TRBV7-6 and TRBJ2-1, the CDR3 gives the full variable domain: GAGVSQSPRYKVTKRGQDVALRCDPISGHVSLYWYRQALGQGPEFLTYFNYEAQQDKSGLPNDRFSAERPEGSISTLTIQRTEQRDSAMYRCASSLAPPRNLNEQFFGPGTRLTVL.

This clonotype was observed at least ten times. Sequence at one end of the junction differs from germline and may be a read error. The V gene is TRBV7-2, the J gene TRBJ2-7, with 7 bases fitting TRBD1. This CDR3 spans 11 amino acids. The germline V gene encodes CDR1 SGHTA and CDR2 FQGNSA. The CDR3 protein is CASSWDSHAFF. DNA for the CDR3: TGTGCCAGCAGCTGGGACAGCCACGCATTCTTC.